Given below is one T cell receptor beta chain in context. Its antigen is as yet unknown. This CDR3 is built from 20 residues. V lost 6 bases, J lost 5 bases, and 17 bases stayed unmatched. CDR1 is SGHRS, CDR2 YFSETQ, per germline. These data come from a study of cytomegalovirus exposure and HLA in healthy donors. The PCR used 60 Vbeta and 13 Jbeta primers. Profiled with immunoSEQ multiplex PCR; TCRdb holds only in-frame clones, not every one. This table lists 150,000 to 200,000 clones. Study-level points and caveats: For most TCR beta V segments, an earlier analysis put the productive rate at about 87% or about 30% of the time. Later analysis identified some 16,000 TCR beta sequences associated with HLA alleles, using a false discovery rate threshold of 0.05. Among TCR beta chains of equal frequency, HLA-associated ones were more clonally expanded in a later analysis.

The V and J genes are TRBV5-1 and TRBJ2-1; 16 bases align to TRBD2. Sequenced: PBMCs. This receptor was obtained from a young man in good health and CMV-seronegative. The CDR3 reads CASILDPGLAGGPTHNEQFF. The CDR3 nucleotides are TGCGCCAGCATTCTAGATCCGGGACTAGCGGGAGGGCCCACCCACAATGAGCAGTTCTTC.